This paragraph covers one T cell receptor (beta chain) sequence. What it binds is unknown. The entry originates in a study of PD-1 blockade in classical Hodgkin lymphoma. Overall study: Nivolumab was given intravenously to patients at 3 mg/kg every 2 weeks. Study outcomes and limitations: Individuals who commenced nivolumab within less than 1 year of ASCT were excluded.

J lost 3 bases, V lost 0 bases, and 1 base had no gene match. This CDR3 contains 14 residues. Germline V gene lookup returns CDR1 KGHSH and CDR2 LQKENI. Each and every patient relapsed after autologous stem cell transplantation, and patients got differing brentuximab vedotin exposure. Relapsed/refractory classical Hodgkin lymphoma patients had complete, partial or progressive responses. TCRdb's table, derived via immunoSEQ multiplex PCR, lists solely in-frame clones and lacks some. The table includes tens of thousands of clones, almost 85% detected once. This sequence joins TRBV18 and TRBJ1-2; 7 bases map to TRBD1. The sequence derives from a human donor with classical Hodgkin lymphoma. Source: peripheral blood mononuclear cells (PBMCs), taken before the second cycle of nivolumab. The CDR3 loop reads CASSPPGGYYGYTF. Here the CDR3 DNA reads TGTGCCAGCTCACCACCAGGGGGCTACTATGGCTACACCTTC. Complete variable domain (other parts from reference TRBV18 and TRBJ1-2): NAGVMQNPRHLVRRRGQEARLRCSPMKGHSHVYWYRQLPEEGLKFMVYLQKENIIDESGMPKERFSAEFPKEGPSILRIQQVVRGDSAAYFCASSPPGGYYGYTFGSGTRLTVV.